This T cell receptor (beta chain) comes out of a study of vaccination effects on CD4 cells after COVID-19. Study-level information: Median timing of post-vaccine samples was 72 days after the second dose.

Expansion with viral peptide pools was applied to antigen-specific CD4+ T cells by the ViraFEST assay prior to sequencing. Having been cultured for roughly 10 days, the cells underwent CD4+ T cell isolation. Everyone in the study got two shots of either the BNT162b2 or mRNA-1273 vaccine. This table comes from immunoSEQ multiplex PCR, and its TCRdb copy is limited to in-frame clones, with some not included. The repertoire holds around 16,000 clones, with 60% to 85% as singletons. A word on this clone: Its specificity is unknown.

The length of the CDR3 is 13 residues. Germline assignment: CDR1 MNHNS and CDR2 SASEGT. Trimming left V 0 bases short and J 4 bases short, with 6 bases between. This chain links TRBV6-1 with TRBJ1-2; unclear D gene. Sequencing used CD4+ T cells from PBMCs cultured with HCoV-NL63 spike peptides, obtained after COVID-19 vaccination. The source is a human donor who received a COVID-19 vaccine. Here the CDR3 reads CASSEARFYGYTF. The CDR3, as DNA: TGTGCCAGCAGTGAAGCGCGCTTCTATGGCTACACCTTC.